This T cell receptor beta chain derives from a study of graft-versus-host responses after intestinal transplantation. Study in general: Every recipient had anti-thymocyte globulin induction and 2 to 4 years of tacrolimus plus steroids.

Profiling relied on immunoSEQ multiplex PCR, and the TCRdb table lists in-frame clones only, not all of them. The table records approximately 90,000 clones, approximately 90% of them present only once. A few counts support this clone. What it binds is not known. V lost 7 bases and J 7 bases, leaving 18 bases between the germline ends. The CDR3 loop spans 14 amino acids. Germline assignment: CDR1 SGHNT and CDR2 YYREEE (reference sequence). The chain employs TRBV5-4 and TRBJ2-1; D may match TRBD1 or TRBD2 (6 bases each). The sequence was collected from a human donor who received an intestinal transplant. Sequenced material: unstimulated CD8+ T cells sorted from spleen or lymph node cells, taken before intestinal transplant. The CDR3 bases are TGTGCCAGCCTCCCTAGGGGGGCGGGGAATGAGCAGTTCTTC. It encodes CASLPRGAGNEQFF. The variable domain in full, completed from reference TRBV5-4 and TRBJ2-1, reads ETGVTQSPTHLIKTRGQQVTLRCSSQSGHNTVSWYQQALGQGPQFIFQYYREEENGRGNFPPRFSGLQFPNYSSELNVNALELDDSALYLCASLPRGAGNEQFFGPGTRLTVL.